What follows are 11 T cell receptor beta chains derived from one specimen sequenced in a study of identical twins. One entry per CDR3 protein, called by TCRdb with MiXCR from the 5' RACE reads. The sample yields roughly 250,000 distinct CDR3 sequences, roughly an eighth seen once. Material: memory (CD45RO+) T cells sorted from blood. These receptors were obtained from a woman between 18 and 29 years old in good health.

The V and J genes are TRBV20-1 and TRBJ2-3, with 7 positions matching TRBD2. This CDR3 has 14 amino acids. V shed 6 bases and J 0 bases; nucleotides not matched to a gene: 6. CDR1 DFQATT and CDR2 SNEGSKA come from the germline V gene (reference sequence). The CDR3: CSAGAGLSTDTQYF. The CDR3 region has the DNA TGCAGTGCGGGAGCGGGGCTAAGCACAGATACGCAGTATTTT.

The CDR3 bases are TGTGCCACCAGTGCAGGATTCACCGGGGAGCTGTTTTTT. Its protein is CATSAGFTGELFF. The rearrangement links TRBV24-1 to TRBJ2-2, with unresolved D. V lost 5 bases, J lost 4 bases, and 7 bases lay in between. Germline CDR1 reads KGHDR; CDR2 reads SFDVKD. CDR3 length: 13 residues.

This clonotype has just a few counts. V gene TRBV2 combines with J gene TRBJ2-1; D is unclear. Germline V gene data show CDR1 as SNHLY and CDR2 as FYNNEI. The CDR3 is 14 residues long. V was pared by 3 bases and J by 8 bases, with 14 bases between. This CDR3 reads CASSELTRGDEQFF. In DNA form, the CDR3 reads TGTGCCAGCAGTGAGTTAACCCGTGGAGATGAGCAGTTCTTC.

The rearrangement uses TRBV5-8 and TRBJ2-3; D ambiguous. The CDR3 loop spans 11 amino acids. The germline gives CDR1 SGHTS, CDR2 YDEGEE. Trimming left V 5 bases short and J 4 bases short, with 5 bases between. CDR3 residues: CASRWADTQYF. The DNA for the CDR3 is TGTGCCAGCAGATGGGCAGATACGCAGTATTTT.

This clonotype has just a few counts. J is TRBJ1-1 and V is TRBV2; the D is unclear. V lost 8 bases, J lost 4 bases, and 14 bases lay in between. The CDR3 is 13 residues long. Germline-derived CDR1 and CDR2 are SNHLY and FYNNEI. CDR3 region: CASGREKTTEAFF. The CDR3, as DNA: TGTGCCAGCGGCCGTGAGAAGACCACTGAAGCTTTCTTT.

This sequence joins TRBV3-1 and TRBJ2-6, with D perhaps matching TRBD1 (5 bases). The CDR3 extends over 15 amino acids. The V gene lost 1 base and the J gene lost 6 bases, with 10 bases spanning the gap. Germline loops: CDR1 LGHDT, CDR2 YNNKEL (reference sequence). CDR3 residues: CASSQVAGSANVLTF. The CDR3 nucleotides are TGTGCCAGCAGCCAAGTGGCAGGGTCGGCCAACGTCCTGACTTTC.

The chain links TRBV29-1 to TRBJ2-5; 10 positions match TRBD2. This CDR3 is 12 amino acids long. Trimming cost V 6 bases and J 7 bases; bases outside gene matches: 5. Germline loops: CDR1 SQVTM, CDR2 ANQGSEA. The CDR3 nucleotides are TGCAGCGTCCGGACTAGCGGAGGGACCCAGTACTTC. As protein: CSVRTSGGTQYF.

The chain couples TRBV11-2 to TRBJ2-3, with 7 bases aligning to TRBD2. The CDR3 extends over 14 amino acids. CDR1 is SGHAT and CDR2 is FQNNGV in the germline V gene. V was pared by 5 bases and J by 6 bases, with 8 bases of the junction left unmatched. The DNA of the CDR3 is TGTGCCAGCAGCCCAACCAACGGGGGGGATACGCAGTATTTT. Protein product: CASSPTNGGDTQYF.

The rearrangement links TRBV5-1 to TRBJ2-7; a weak D match, TRBD1 (7 bases). This CDR3 spans 15 amino acids. CDR1 and CDR2 (germline): SGHRS, YFSETQ. Trimming took off 6 bases at V and 2 bases at J, with 18 bases between the two ends. Written as DNA, the CDR3 is TGCGCCAGCAAGGCCCCGGGGGACAGAGCCTACGAGCAGTACTTC. Protein: CASKAPGDRAYEQYF.

J is TRBJ2-5 and V is TRBV4-3; 7 positions match TRBD2. Germline CDR1 reads LGHNA; CDR2 reads YSLEER. J lost 4 bases, V lost 3 bases, and 8 bases had no gene match. The CDR3 is made up of 15 amino acids. The chain's CDR3 is CASSQGRGVGETQYF. CDR3 sequence (DNA): TGCGCCAGCAGCCAGGGTCGGGGGGTAGGAGAGACCCAGTACTTC.

The chain combines TRBV7-9 with TRBJ2-7; D possibly uses TRBD1 or TRBD2 (6 bases each). CDR3 length: 14 amino acids. Germline lookup yields CDR1 SEHNR and CDR2 FQNEAQ (reference sequence). Trimming removed 4 bases from V and 5 bases from J, with 15 bases in between. CDR3 loop: CASSYSGGVDEQYF. CDR3 DNA: TGTGCCAGCAGCTACTCCGGGGGCGTAGACGAGCAGTACTTC.